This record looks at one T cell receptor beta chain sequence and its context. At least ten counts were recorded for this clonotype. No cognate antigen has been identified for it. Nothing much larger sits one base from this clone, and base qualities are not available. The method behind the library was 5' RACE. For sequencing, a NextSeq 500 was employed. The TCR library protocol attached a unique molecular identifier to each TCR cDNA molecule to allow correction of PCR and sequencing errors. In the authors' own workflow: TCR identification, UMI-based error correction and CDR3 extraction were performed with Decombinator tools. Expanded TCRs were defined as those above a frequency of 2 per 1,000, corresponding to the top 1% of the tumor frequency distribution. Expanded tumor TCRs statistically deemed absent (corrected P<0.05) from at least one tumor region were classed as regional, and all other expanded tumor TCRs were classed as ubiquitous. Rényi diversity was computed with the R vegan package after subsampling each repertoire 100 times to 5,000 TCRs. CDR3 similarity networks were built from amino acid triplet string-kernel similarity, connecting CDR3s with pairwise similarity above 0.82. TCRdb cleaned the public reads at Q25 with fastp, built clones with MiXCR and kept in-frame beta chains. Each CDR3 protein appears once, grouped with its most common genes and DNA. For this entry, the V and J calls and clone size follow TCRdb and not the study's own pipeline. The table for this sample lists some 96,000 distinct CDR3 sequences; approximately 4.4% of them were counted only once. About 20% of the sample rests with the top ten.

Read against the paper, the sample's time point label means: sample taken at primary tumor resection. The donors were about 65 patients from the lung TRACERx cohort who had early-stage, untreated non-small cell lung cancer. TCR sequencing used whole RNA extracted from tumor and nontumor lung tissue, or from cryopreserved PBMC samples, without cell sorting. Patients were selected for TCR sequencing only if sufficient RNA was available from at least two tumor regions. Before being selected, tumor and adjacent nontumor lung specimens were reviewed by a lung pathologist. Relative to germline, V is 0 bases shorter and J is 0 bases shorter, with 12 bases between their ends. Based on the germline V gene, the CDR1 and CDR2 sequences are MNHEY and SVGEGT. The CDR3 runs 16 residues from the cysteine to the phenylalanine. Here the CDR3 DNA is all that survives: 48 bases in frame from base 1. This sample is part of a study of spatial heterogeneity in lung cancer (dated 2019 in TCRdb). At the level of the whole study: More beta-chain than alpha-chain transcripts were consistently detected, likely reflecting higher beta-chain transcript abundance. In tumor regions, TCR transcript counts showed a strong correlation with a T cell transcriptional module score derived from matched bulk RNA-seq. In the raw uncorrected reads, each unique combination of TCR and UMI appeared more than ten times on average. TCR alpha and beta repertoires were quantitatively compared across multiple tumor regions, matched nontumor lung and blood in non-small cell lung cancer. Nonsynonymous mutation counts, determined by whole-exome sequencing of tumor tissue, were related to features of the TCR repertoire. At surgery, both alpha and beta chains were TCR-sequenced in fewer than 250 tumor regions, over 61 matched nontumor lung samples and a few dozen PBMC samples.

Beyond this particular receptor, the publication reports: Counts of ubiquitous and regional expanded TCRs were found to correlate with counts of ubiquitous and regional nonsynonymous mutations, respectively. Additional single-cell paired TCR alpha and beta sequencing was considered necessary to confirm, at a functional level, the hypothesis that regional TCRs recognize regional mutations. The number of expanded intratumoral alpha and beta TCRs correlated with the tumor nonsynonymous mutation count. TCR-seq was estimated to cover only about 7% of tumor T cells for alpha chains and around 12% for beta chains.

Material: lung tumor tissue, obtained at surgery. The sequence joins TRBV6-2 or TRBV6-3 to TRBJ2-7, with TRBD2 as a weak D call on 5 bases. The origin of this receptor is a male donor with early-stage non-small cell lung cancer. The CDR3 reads CASSYSSDSHSYEQYF. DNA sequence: TGTGCCAGCAGTTACTCGTCGGACTCTCACTCCTACGAGCAGTACTTC.